The clone carrying this T cell receptor beta chain has a handful of counts. The protein recorded in TCRdb does not match the translated DNA at residue 9; the protein presented here comes from translating the DNA. Each gene name is a mouse one. Read data end 3 residues before the CDR3 end; the end is taken from the germline J gene. These data are taken from a study of CD8+ T cells in alopecia areata. The CDR3 sequence is 12 residues long. Germline lookup yields CDR1 GKSSPN and CDR2 SITVG. Extracted RNA was reverse transcribed, and the resulting cDNA served as sequencing template. The data were produced by immunoSEQ multiplex PCR, yet TCRdb's version contains in-frame clones alone and is incomplete. This set yields roughly 110,000 clones and no singletons; the top ten hold 20%.

This chain links TRBV31 with TRBJ1-3, with 11 bases identical to TRBD1. Sequenced material: lesional skin. This TCR was sampled from a C3H/HeJ mouse with alopecia areata. The strain bears MHC haplotype H2-k. The CDR3 region is CAWSGTGGTLYF. CDR3 DNA (partial): TGTGCCTGGAGTGGGACAGGGGGTACG.